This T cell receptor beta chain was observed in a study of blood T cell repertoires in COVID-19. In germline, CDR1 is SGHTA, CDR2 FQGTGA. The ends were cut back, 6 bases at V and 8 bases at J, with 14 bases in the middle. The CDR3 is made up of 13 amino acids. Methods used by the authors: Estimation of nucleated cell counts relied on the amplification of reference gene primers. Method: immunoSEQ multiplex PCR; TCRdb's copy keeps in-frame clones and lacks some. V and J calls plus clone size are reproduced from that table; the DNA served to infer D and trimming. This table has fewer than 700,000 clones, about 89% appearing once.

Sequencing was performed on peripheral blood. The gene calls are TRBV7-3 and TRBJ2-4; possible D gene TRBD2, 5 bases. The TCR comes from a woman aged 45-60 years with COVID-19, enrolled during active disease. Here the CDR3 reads CASSLQPRDIQYF. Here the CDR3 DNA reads TGTGCCAGCAGTCTCCAGCCGAGGGACATTCAGTACTTC. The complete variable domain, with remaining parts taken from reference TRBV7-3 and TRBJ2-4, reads GAGVSQTPSNKVTEKGKYVELRCDPISGHTALYWYRQSLGQGPEFLIYFQGTGAADDSGLPNDRFFAVRPEGSVSTLKIQRTERGDSAVYLCASSLQPRDIQYFGAGTRLSVL.